Reported below is one T cell receptor beta chain. Its antigen remains unidentified. The data belong to a study of shared clonotypes between healthy human individuals. Study findings and constraints: Naive subsets generally had larger estimated richness than memory subsets. Clonotypes which were not shared had lower generation probabilities than clonotypes that all four donors shared.

The assay was run at deep level. The assay was immunoSEQ multiplex PCR, and TCRdb's table has in-frame clones only and misses some. The repertoire holds about 2 million clones, with approximately 94% as singletons. Naive CD8 cells lacked CD45RO, underwent positive selection for CCR7 and left out terminally differentiated effector memory CD45RA+ cells. Germline V gene data show CDR1 as LNHDA and CDR2 as SQIVND (reference sequence). The length of the CDR3 is 15 residues. The germline V and J ends were trimmed by 5 bases and 5 bases, with 19 bases remaining between them. Sample: naive CD8+ T cells sorted from blood. This chain uses TRBV19 with TRBJ2-7; D not certain. This TCR was sampled from a man aged 18 to 29 in good health. Here the CDR3 DNA reads TGTGCCAGTAGTGACCGGGCCACCGTTGAGGACGAGCAGTACTTC. Translating gives CASSDRATVEDEQYF.